These 9 T cell receptor beta chains came from one sample sequenced in a study of shared clonotypes between healthy human individuals. Measured with immunoSEQ multiplex PCR; TCRdb has only the in-frame clones, and not every one. The profile shows approximately 2.3 million clones, approximately 93% of them singletons. The source material was naive CD4+ T cells from PBMCs. Subset indicated: CD45RA+ positively selected. All receptors come from a man between 18 and 29 years old in good health. Some clones in this sample may be carry-over from other donors' samples.

This chain links TRBV15 with TRBJ2-1; the match to TRBD2 covers 7 bases. V lost 3 bases and J lost 6; bases outside the gene matches: 5. Germline CDR1 LNHNV, CDR2 YYDKDF (reference sequence). The CDR3 spans 14 residues. The CDR3 reads CATSSDRLANEQFF. The CDR3 DNA follows: TGTGCCACCAGCAGCGACCGACTAGCCAATGAGCAGTTCTTC. Full variable domain (rest looked up from reference TRBV15 and TRBJ2-1): DAMVIQNPRYQVTQFGKPVTLSCSQTLNHNVMYWYQQKSSQAPKLLFHYYDKDFNNEADTPDNFQSRRPNTSFCFLDIRSPGLGDTAMYLCATSSDRLANEQFFGPGTRLTVL.

The V call is TRBV15, the J call TRBJ1-1; 7 positions match TRBD1. V lost 7 bases and J lost 3; bases outside the gene matches: 5. The germline V gene encodes CDR1 LNHNV and CDR2 YYDKDF (reference sequence). This CDR3 is 13 amino acids long. This CDR3 reads CATNRGGYTEAFF. The CDR3 region has the DNA TGTGCCACCAACAGGGGCGGGTACACTGAAGCTTTCTTT.

In this sample, this clone turned up once. Different DNA sequences within this sample yield the same CDR3. The chain links TRBV19 to TRBJ2-3; D ambiguous. Germline V gene data show CDR1 as LNHDA and CDR2 as SQIVND (reference sequence). V lost 5 bases to trimming and J lost 6 bases, with 9 bases between them. The CDR3 sequence is 12 residues long. The CDR3 bases are TGTGCCAGTAGTGAGAGACTGGATACGCAGTATTTT. It encodes CASSERLDTQYF. Looking up the rest from reference TRBV19 and TRBJ2-3 gives the full variable domain: DGGITQSPKYLFRKEGQNVTLSCEQNLNHDAMYWYRQDPGQGLRLIYYSQIVNDFQKGDIAEGYSVSREKKESFPLTVTSAQKNPTAFYLCASSERLDTQYFGPGTRLTVL.

This clone was observed a handful of times. This sample includes further DNA sequences coding for the same CDR3. The genes are TRBV7-9 and TRBJ2-3, with D maybe TRBD2 (6 bases). CDR1 SEHNR and CDR2 FQNEAQ come from the germline V gene (reference sequence). The CDR3 runs 14 residues. V dropped 2 bases and J dropped 0 bases, with 6 bases sitting between them. The CDR3 region is CASSLSGSTDTQYF. Written as DNA, the CDR3 is TGTGCCAGCAGCTTAAGCGGGAGCACAGATACGCAGTATTTT.

The rearrangement joins TRBV27 to TRBJ2-1, with 14 bases matching TRBD2. Germline assignment: CDR1 MNHEY and CDR2 SMNVEV (reference sequence). Unmatched junction bases numbered 5, after V lost 5 bases and J lost 2 bases. The CDR3 contains 17 residues. This chain's CDR3 is CASSLGTSGSTYNEQFF. The CDR3 coding sequence is TGTGCCAGCAGTCTAGGGACTAGCGGGAGTACCTACAATGAGCAGTTCTTC.

This clone was seen a handful of times. The chain has TRBV14 and TRBJ2-7; 7 bases are shared with TRBD2. The CDR3 is made up of 15 amino acids. Germline trimming cut 1 base from V and 3 bases from J; bases unmatched to any gene: 6. CDR1 and CDR2 (germline): SGHDN, FVKESK. CDR3 residues: CASSQGFGDYYEQYF. DNA for the CDR3: TGTGCCAGCAGCCAAGGGTTTGGGGACTACTACGAGCAGTACTTC.

V usage is TRBV7-9 and J usage is TRBJ2-5, with D perhaps matching TRBD1 (6 bases). Trimming left V 5 bases short and J 2 bases short, with 12 bases between. The CDR3 has 14 amino acids. Per germline, CDR1 SEHNR and CDR2 FQNEAQ (reference sequence). The CDR3 DNA reads TGTGCCAGCAGCACCTTCCAGGGGCAAGAGACCCAGTACTTC. Its translation is CASSTFQGQETQYF.

V and J are TRBV6-5 and TRBJ2-5; TRBD2 aligns across 8 bases. V lost 0 bases, J lost 5 bases, and 5 bases stayed unmatched. This CDR3 is built from 15 residues. Germline loops: CDR1 MNHEY, CDR2 SVGAGI. The DNA of the CDR3 is TGTGCCAGCAGTTACTCGTCCCTAGCGGGTGAGACCCAGTACTTC. It yields the protein CASSYSSLAGETQYF.

The V call is TRBV28, the J call TRBJ1-1, with a weak D call TRBD1 (5 bases). Germline assignment: CDR1 MDHEN and CDR2 SYDVKM. The CDR3 totals 13 residues. V was trimmed by 4 bases and J by 4 bases, leaving 10 bases between them. This CDR3 is CASSSPGTTEAFF. The CDR3 region has the DNA TGTGCCAGCAGTTCCCCAGGGACCACTGAAGCTTTCTTT.